This T cell receptor beta chain appears in the sequencing data of a study of cytomegalovirus exposure and HLA in healthy donors. As for the study in general: Earlier, some 200 million T cells were analyzed, and 90 million to 120 million unique TCR beta sequences were found among them. Study-wide results and limits: The dataset shows that most TCR sequences were rare, while some public TCRs occurred in many donors.

Germline values: CDR1 SGHAT, CDR2 FQNNGV. The ends were cut back, 0 bases at V and 1 base at J, with 9 bases in the middle. The CDR3 covers 15 residues. PCR primers comprised 60 Vbeta and 13 Jbeta primers. Measured with immunoSEQ multiplex PCR; TCRdb has only the in-frame clones, and not every one. Among about 280,000 clones listed, 85% to 90% were seen once. Notes on this clone: What it recognizes is unknown.

The chain uses TRBV11-2 and TRBJ1-1; D not certain. The TCR comes from a woman in her late teens or twenties in good health and CMV-seronegative. Sequencing used PBMCs. CDR3: CASSLEVAWNTEAFF. As DNA, the CDR3 is TGTGCCAGCAGCTTAGAAGTAGCGTGGAACACTGAAGCTTTCTTT.